This entry lists 19 T cell receptor beta chains sequenced from one sample in a study of shared clonotypes between healthy human individuals. Profiling relied on immunoSEQ multiplex PCR, and the TCRdb table lists in-frame clones only, not all of them. The sample comprises 950,000 to 1,100,000 clones, approximately 76% of which are singletons, and roughly 1.4% rests with the top ten. The sample consisted of memory CD4+ T cells sorted from blood. As to subset: CD45RA-negative fraction. Every receptor here comes from a man aged 18 to 30 in good health.

This chain joins TRBV6-1 and TRBJ2-3, with TRBD1 identical over 9 bases. V lost 6 bases, J lost 4 bases, and 5 bases stayed unmatched. The CDR3 extends over 14 amino acids. CDR1 MNHNS and CDR2 SASEGT come from the germline V gene. The chain's CDR3 is CASREGQGSDTQYF. Written as DNA, the CDR3 is TGTGCCAGCAGGGAGGGACAGGGATCAGATACGCAGTATTTT.

Turning to this clone: Other DNA sequences in the same sample also yield this CDR3. The chain employs TRBV19 and TRBJ1-5; D is perhaps TRBD1 (5 bases). The germline V gene encodes CDR1 LNHDA and CDR2 SQIVND (reference sequence). This CDR3 contains 14 residues. Trimming shortened V by 4 bases and J by 4 bases, and 11 bases separated the two germline ends. The DNA of the CDR3 is TGTGCCAGTAGTACGGGGGTTGGTAATCAGCCCCAGCATTTT. Encoded protein: CASSTGVGNQPQHF.

This clone was recorded many times. Distinct nucleotide sequences in the sample also encode this CDR3. The chain couples TRBV28 to TRBJ1-2; D is unresolved. The CDR3 runs to 14 residues. Germline lookup yields CDR1 MDHEN and CDR2 SYDVKM. Trimming left V 0 bases short and J 2 bases short, with 7 bases between. This CDR3 is CASSLWGPNYGYTF. The CDR3 bases are TGTGCCAGCAGTTTATGGGGCCCGAACTATGGCTACACCTTC.

A few counts support this clone. The CDR3 reads CASSLDPQAGELFF. CDR3 coding DNA: TGTGCCAGCAGCTTAGATCCACAGGCCGGGGAGCTGTTTTTT. V usage is TRBV11-2 and J usage is TRBJ2-2; D is possibly TRBD1 (5 bases). Per germline, CDR1 SGHAT and CDR2 FQNNGV. The CDR3 covers 14 residues. Trimming stripped 0 bases from V and 6 bases from J, with 8 bases between.

This clone turned up a few times. The chain is built from TRBV5-1 and TRBJ2-7; D may be TRBD2 (6 bases). V dropped 4 bases and J dropped 0 bases, with 20 bases sitting between them. Germline-derived CDR1 and CDR2 are SGHRS and YFSETQ. The CDR3 is made up of 17 amino acids. The chain's CDR3 is CASSLRSGTGYSYEQYF. The CDR3 bases are TGCGCCAGCAGCCTAAGGTCCGGGACTGGTTACTCCTACGAGCAGTACTTC.

The genes are TRBV7-2 and TRBJ1-1, with 7 bases aligning to TRBD1. CDR1 and CDR2 from the germline V gene are SGHTA and FQGNSA. The V segment lost 5 bases and the J segment 7 bases; nucleotides outside the gene matches: 10. The CDR3 has 14 amino acids. The CDR3 region has the DNA TGTGCCAGCAGCCCAGGGGGGGGGTTTGGTGAAGCTTTCTTT. This codes for CASSPGGGFGEAFF.

The rearrangement uses TRBV5-1 and TRBJ2-5; 13 bases are shared with TRBD2. The V gene's germline CDR1 is SGHRS and CDR2 YFSETQ. The CDR3 length is 16 residues. Trimming took 4 bases from V and 4 from J; bases not matched to a gene: 7. CDR3 loop: CASSGGLAGFVETQYF. The CDR3 region has the DNA TGCGCCAGCAGCGGGGGACTAGCGGGATTTGTAGAGACCCAGTACTTC.

The rearrangement links TRBV5-1 to TRBJ1-2; no definite D call. V shed 3 bases and J shed 6 bases, with 15 bases lying between them. The germline V gene encodes CDR1 SGHRS and CDR2 YFSETQ. The CDR3 is made up of 14 amino acids. In DNA, the CDR3 is TGCGCCAGCAGCTCTCAGTCTCGGCGGGATGGCTACACCTTC. Its translation is CASSSQSRRDGYTF.

The V and J genes are TRBV18 and TRBJ2-3; 11 bases fit TRBD1. Trimming removed 3 bases from V and 5 bases from J; junction bases left unmatched: 4. Germline values: CDR1 KGHSH, CDR2 LQKENI. The length of the CDR3 is 15 residues. The CDR3 DNA sequence: TGTGCCAGCTCACCTTTGGGACAGGGGGAAGATACGCAGTATTTT. Amino acids: CASSPLGQGEDTQYF.

There are a few counts of this clone. This CDR3 is CASSRTSGGGNTDTQYF. The CDR3, as DNA: TGCGCCAGCAGCCGCACTAGCGGGGGGGGAAATACAGATACGCAGTATTTT. This sequence joins TRBV4-1 and TRBJ2-3; TRBD2 matches at 13 bases. CDR1 is MGHRA, CDR2 YSYEKL, per germline. J was trimmed by 3 bases and V by 4 bases; bases with no gene match: 7. The CDR3 has 17 residues.

V gene TRBV19 combines with J gene TRBJ1-3, with D possibly being TRBD1 (5 bases). The germline V and J ends were trimmed by 2 bases and 4 bases, with 9 bases remaining between them. This CDR3 comprises 14 residues. CDR1 LNHDA and CDR2 SQIVND come from the germline V gene (reference sequence). The CDR3 is CASSIQGLGNTIYF. CDR3 nucleotides: TGTGCCAGTAGTATACAGGGCCTCGGAAACACCATATATTTT.

This clone has a handful of counts. This chain connects TRBV19 to TRBJ1-2, with 9 bases identical to TRBD1. CDR1 and CDR2 (germline): LNHDA, SQIVND (reference sequence). The V segment lost 7 bases and the J segment 7 bases; nucleotides outside the gene matches: 10. The CDR3 is 14 residues long. The CDR3 DNA reads as TGTGCCAGTACTCAACAGGGGGCAGGGAGTGGCTACACCTTC. Translation: CASTQQGAGSGYTF.

The rearrangement uses TRBV7-2 and TRBJ1-2; 7 nucleotides match TRBD1. V lost 5 bases to trimming and J lost 8 bases; unmatched junction nucleotides: 11. The length of the CDR3 is 14 residues. Germline assignment: CDR1 SGHTA and CDR2 FQGNSA. The CDR3 DNA is TGTGCCAGCAGCCGGACTAACAGGGGCGGGGGCTACACCTTC. As protein: CASSRTNRGGGYTF.

The gene calls are TRBV6-6 and TRBJ2-1, with D perhaps TRBD2 (5 bases). In germline, CDR1 is MNHNY, CDR2 SVGAGI (reference sequence). Trimming left V 11 bases short and J 9 bases short, with 20 bases between. This CDR3 contains 13 residues. In DNA, the CDR3 is TGTGCCGGAGCGGCCTCCGGTTTCAGTGAGCAGTTCTTC. This translates into CAGAASGFSEQFF.

This clone was observed a few times. The V and J genes are TRBV10-2 and TRBJ1-1; perhaps TRBD1 as D (5 bases). This CDR3 has 15 amino acids. V dropped 3 bases and J dropped 1 base, with 12 bases sitting between them. CDR1 WSHSY and CDR2 SAAADI come from the germline V gene. DNA for the CDR3: TGCGCCAGCAGTGAAGGAGTGGGACCGAACACTGAAGCTTTCTTT. Translation: CASSEGVGPNTEAFF.

J is TRBJ2-3 and V is TRBV2, with D unresolved. The V end was cut by 2 bases, the J end by 9 bases, with 12 bases between. The CDR3 totals 13 residues. Germline V gives CDR1 SNHLY, CDR2 FYNNEI. CDR3 region: CASSEKNGETQYF. For the CDR3, the DNA is TGTGCCAGCAGTGAAAAGAACGGCGAGACGCAGTATTTT.

The chain is built from TRBV30 and TRBJ2-1, with D perhaps TRBD2 (7 bases). Germline CDR1 GTSNPN, CDR2 SVGIG (reference sequence). Trimming removed 7 bases at V and 3 bases at J, with 13 bases between. CDR3 length equals 13 residues. The CDR3 DNA reads as TGTGCCTTCCGGGGGGACAACTACAATGAGCAGTTCTTC. Translation: CAFRGDNYNEQFF. The full variable domain, its missing parts supplied by reference TRBV30 and TRBJ2-1, is SQTIHQWPATLVQPVGSPLSLECTVEGTSNPNLYWYRQAAGRGLQLLFYSVGIGQISSEVPQNLSASRPQDRQFILSSKKLLLSDSGFYLCAFRGDNYNEQFFGPGTRLTVL.

This chain joins TRBV7-8 and TRBJ2-7; no clear D gene. The CDR3 extends over 14 amino acids. Germline CDR1 SGHVS, CDR2 FQNEAQ. V was trimmed by 3 bases and J by 0 bases, leaving 9 bases between them. CDR3 sequence: CASSLLRDSYEQYF. The CDR3 DNA is TGTGCCAGCAGCTTGCTCCGTGACTCCTACGAGCAGTACTTC.

The chain recombines TRBV30 with TRBJ2-6; TRBD2 matches at 7 bases. Germline V gene lookup returns CDR1 GTSNPN and CDR2 SVGIG (reference sequence). Trimming took 0 bases from V and 4 from J; bases not matched to a gene: 6. The CDR3 is 16 amino acids. The CDR3 DNA follows: TGTGCCTGGAGTGTACGCGGGGGAGGAGGGGCCAACGTCCTGACTTTC. It encodes CAWSVRGGGGANVLTF.